The entry below gives a single TCR beta chain sequence along with its context. This specimen belongs to a study of PD-1 blockade in classical Hodgkin lymphoma. About the study: Patients were infused with nivolumab 3 mg/kg every 2 weeks.

Here immunoSEQ multiplex PCR was the method, and the copy in TCRdb shows in-frame clones only, minus some. The profile shows over 25,000 clones, 88% of them singletons. The CDR3 is made up of 13 amino acids. The germline V gene has CDR1 SGHTS and CDR2 YDEGEE. V lost 6 bases to trimming and J lost 5 bases; unmatched junction nucleotides: 6. All patients experienced relapse after autologous stem cell transplantation, and brentuximab vedotin exposure was variable. Negative selection with magnets was how CD8+ T cells were isolated from the thawed PBMCs. Complete response, partial response or progressive disease constituted the best response categories observed.

V gene TRBV5-8 combines with J gene TRBJ2-7; 9 bases line up with TRBD1. This sample comprised CD8+ T cells from blood, obtained at baseline. This sequence originates from a human donor with classical Hodgkin lymphoma. The DNA for the CDR3 is TGTGCCAGCACCGGGACAGGGTACCACGAGCAGTACTTC. Its protein is CASTGTGYHEQYF.